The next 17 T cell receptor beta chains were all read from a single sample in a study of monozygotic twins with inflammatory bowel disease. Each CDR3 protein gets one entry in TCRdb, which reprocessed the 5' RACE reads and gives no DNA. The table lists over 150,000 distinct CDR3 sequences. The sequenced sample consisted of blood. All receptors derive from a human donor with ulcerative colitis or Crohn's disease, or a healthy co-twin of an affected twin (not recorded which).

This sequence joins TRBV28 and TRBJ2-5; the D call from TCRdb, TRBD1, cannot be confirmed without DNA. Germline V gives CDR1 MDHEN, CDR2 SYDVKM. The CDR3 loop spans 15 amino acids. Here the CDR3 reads CASSRPTGGLKTQYF.

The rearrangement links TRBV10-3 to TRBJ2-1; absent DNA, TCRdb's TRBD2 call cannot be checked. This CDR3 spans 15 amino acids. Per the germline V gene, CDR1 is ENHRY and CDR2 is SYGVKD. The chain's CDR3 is CAISARTSGPNEQFF.

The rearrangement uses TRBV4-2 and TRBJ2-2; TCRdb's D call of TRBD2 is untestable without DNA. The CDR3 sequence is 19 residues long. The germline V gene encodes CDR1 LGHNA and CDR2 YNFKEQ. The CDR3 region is CASSQWLGSGRIYTGELFF.

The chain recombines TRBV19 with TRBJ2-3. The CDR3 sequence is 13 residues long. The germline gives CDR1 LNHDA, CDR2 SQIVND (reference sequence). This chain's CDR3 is CASSSYLSDTQYF.

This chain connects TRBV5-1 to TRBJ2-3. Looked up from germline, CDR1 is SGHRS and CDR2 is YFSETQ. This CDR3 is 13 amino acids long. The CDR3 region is CASYLAPTDTQYF. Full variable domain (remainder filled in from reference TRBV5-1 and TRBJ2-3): KAGVTQTPRYLIKTRGQQVTLSCSPISGHRSVSWYQQTPGQGLQFLFEYFSETQRNKGNFPGRFSGRQFSNSRSEMNVSTLELGDSALYLCASYLAPTDTQYFGPGTRLTVL.

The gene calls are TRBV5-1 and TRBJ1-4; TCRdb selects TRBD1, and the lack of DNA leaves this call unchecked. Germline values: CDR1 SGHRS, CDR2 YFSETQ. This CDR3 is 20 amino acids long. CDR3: CASSPDIRDRNIATNEKLFF.

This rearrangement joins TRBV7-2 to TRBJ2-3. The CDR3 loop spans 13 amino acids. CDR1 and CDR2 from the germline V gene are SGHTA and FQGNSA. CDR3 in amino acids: CASSSHLPDTQYF.

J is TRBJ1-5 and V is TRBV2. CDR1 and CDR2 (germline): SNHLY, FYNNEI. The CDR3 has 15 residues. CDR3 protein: CASSDTRQLNQPQHF.

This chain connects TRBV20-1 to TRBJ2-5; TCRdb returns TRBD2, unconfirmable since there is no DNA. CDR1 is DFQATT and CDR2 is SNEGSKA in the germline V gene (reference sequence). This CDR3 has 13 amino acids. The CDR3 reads CSVEKAGEETQYF.

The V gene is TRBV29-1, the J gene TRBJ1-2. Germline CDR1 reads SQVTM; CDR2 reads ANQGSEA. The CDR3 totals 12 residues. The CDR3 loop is CSAGHSRAGYTF.

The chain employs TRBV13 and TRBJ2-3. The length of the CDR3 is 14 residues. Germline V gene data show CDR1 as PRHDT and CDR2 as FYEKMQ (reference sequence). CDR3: CASSLVSSTDTQYF.

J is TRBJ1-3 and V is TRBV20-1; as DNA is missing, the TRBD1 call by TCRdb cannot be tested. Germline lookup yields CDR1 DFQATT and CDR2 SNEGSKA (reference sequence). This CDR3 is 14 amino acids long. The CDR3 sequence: CSARTGGPGNTIYF.

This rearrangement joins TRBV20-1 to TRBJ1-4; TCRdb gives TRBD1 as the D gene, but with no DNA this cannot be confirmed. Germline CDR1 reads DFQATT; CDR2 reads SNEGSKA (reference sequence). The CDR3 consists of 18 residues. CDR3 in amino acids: CSARIRDREAYTNEKLFF.

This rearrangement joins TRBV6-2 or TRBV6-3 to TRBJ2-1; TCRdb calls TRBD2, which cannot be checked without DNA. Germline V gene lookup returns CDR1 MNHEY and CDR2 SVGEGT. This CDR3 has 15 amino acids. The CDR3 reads CASSSGLAGGHEQFF.

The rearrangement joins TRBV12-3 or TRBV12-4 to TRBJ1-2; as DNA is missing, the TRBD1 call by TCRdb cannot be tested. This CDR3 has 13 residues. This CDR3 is CASRKWDSSGYTF.

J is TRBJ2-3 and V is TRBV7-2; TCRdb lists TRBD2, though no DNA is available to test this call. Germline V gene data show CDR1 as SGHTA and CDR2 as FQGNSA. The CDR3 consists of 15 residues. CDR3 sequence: CASRRSTSDSDTQYF. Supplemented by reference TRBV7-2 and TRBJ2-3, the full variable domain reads GAGVSQSPSNKVTEKGKDVELRCDPISGHTALYWYRQSLGQGLEFLIYFQGNSAPDKSGLPSDRFSAERTGGSVSTLTIQRTQQEDSAVYLCASRRSTSDSDTQYFGPGTRLTVL.

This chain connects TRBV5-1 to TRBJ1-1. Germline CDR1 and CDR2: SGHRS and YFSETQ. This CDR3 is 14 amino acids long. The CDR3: CASSLLGSGTEAFF.